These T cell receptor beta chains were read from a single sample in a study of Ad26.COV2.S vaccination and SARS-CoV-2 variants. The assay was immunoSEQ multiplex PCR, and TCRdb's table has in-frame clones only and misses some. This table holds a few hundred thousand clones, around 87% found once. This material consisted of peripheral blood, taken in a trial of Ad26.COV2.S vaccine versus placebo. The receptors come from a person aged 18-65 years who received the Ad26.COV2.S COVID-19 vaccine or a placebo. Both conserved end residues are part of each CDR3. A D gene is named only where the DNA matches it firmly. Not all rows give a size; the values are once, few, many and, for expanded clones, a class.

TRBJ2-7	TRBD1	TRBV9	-	TGTGCCAGCAGCGCCAAGGACAGGGTCTACGAGCAGTACTTC	CASSAKDRVYEQYF
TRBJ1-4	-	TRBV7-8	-	TGTGCCAGCAGCCAACCCTGGCCCACGGCAAGTGAAAAACTGTTTTTT	CASSQPWPTASEKLFF
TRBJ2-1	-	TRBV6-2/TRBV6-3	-	TGTGCCAGCAGTTGGGCAACGGGTCAACGCAACAATGAGCAGTTCTTC	CASSWATGQRNNEQFF
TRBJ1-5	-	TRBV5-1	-	TGCGCCAGCAGCTTGGACGGGAATCAGCCCCAGCATTTT	CASSLDGNQPQHF
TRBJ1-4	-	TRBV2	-	TGTGCCACTATACAGGCGCTTAATGAAAAACTGTTTTTT	CATIQALNEKLFF
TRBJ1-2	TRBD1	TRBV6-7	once	TGTGCCAGCAGTTACCTAACCCCCATGACAGGGGGCTATGGCTACACCTTC	CASSYLTPMTGGYGYTF
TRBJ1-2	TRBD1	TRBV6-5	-	TGTGCCAGCAGTTCGGACAGGGGGCGCGTTGGCTACACCTTC	CASSSDRGRVGYTF
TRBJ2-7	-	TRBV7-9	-	TGTGCCAGCAGCTTAGCGGCAGTTTCCTACGAGCAGTACTTC	CASSLAAVSYEQYF
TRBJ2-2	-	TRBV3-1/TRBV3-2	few	TGTGCCAGCACTAAAAACCGGGGGGCTCGGACCGGGGAGCTGTTTTTT	CASTKNRGARTGELFF
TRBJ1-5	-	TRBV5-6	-	TGTGCCAGCAGCTTGGGGGTACTGAATCAGCCCCAGCATTTT	CASSLGVLNQPQHF
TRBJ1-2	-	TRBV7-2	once	TGTGCCAGCAGCTTACGAGGGCAGGGAAATGGCTACACCTTC	CASSLRGQGNGYTF
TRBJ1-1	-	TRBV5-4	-	TGTGCCAGCAGCTTGGTCGCTGCAGGGGTGGCTGAAGCTTTCTTT	CASSLVAAGVAEAFF
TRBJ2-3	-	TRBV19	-	TGTGCCAGTAGTATTAATGATGGGAATCCAGATACGCAGTATTTT	CASSINDGNPDTQYF
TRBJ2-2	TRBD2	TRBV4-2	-	TGTGCCAGCAGCCAAGAGTTTGCGGGACTAGCGGGGGGGTTAAGGGAGCTGTTTTTT	CASSQEFAGLAGGLRELFF
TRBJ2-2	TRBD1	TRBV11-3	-	TGTGCCAGCAGCTTGGGACAGGGGGCCGGGGAGCTGTTTTTT	CASSLGQGAGELFF
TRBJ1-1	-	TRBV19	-	TGTGCCAGTACCACGGGCACGACGCGGAAGACTGAAGCTTTCTTT	CASTTGTTRKTEAFF
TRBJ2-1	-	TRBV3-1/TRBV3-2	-	TGTGCCAGCAGCGCACGTCAAGAGCAGTTCTTC	CASSARQEQFF
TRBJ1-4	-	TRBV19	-	TGTGCCAGTAGTATCAGGGGTGGAGAAAAACTGTTTTTT	CASSIRGGEKLFF